This T cell receptor beta chain was identified in a study of identical twins. General study findings and limits: Abundant cord blood beta clonotypes carried fewer insertions; memory repertoires showed none.

Of note for this clonotype: Its antigen is not known.

It was template switching that added a universal primer site, and there were unique molecular identifiers on the cDNA. TCRdb reprocessed the 5' RACE reads with MiXCR, giving one entry per CDR3 protein. The table lists fewer than 900,000 distinct CDR3 sequences, 20% to 25% of them singletons. Per germline, CDR1 MNHEY and CDR2 SVGAGI. This CDR3 has 16 residues. The trim removed 3 bases at V and 14 bases at J, leaving 18 bases unmatched. Separately, the same data were catalogued under a study of T cells expressing NK-cell markers. That study reports: Source material for TCR beta repertoires consisted of sorted CD3+CD56+NKG2C+, CD3+CD56+NKG2C- and CD3+CD56-NKG2C+ T cells. It is unclear if expanded NKG2C-expressing clones target HCMV antigens.

The TCR sequence derives from a woman under 30 in good health. Sample: PBMCs. V usage is TRBV6-5 and J usage is TRBJ2-3; TRBD1 matches 9 bases. CDR3 nucleotide sequence: TGTGCCAGCAGTTATACTGAGGGACAGGGACATGGTGAGCTGTATTTT. The encoded protein is CASSYTEGQGHGELYF.